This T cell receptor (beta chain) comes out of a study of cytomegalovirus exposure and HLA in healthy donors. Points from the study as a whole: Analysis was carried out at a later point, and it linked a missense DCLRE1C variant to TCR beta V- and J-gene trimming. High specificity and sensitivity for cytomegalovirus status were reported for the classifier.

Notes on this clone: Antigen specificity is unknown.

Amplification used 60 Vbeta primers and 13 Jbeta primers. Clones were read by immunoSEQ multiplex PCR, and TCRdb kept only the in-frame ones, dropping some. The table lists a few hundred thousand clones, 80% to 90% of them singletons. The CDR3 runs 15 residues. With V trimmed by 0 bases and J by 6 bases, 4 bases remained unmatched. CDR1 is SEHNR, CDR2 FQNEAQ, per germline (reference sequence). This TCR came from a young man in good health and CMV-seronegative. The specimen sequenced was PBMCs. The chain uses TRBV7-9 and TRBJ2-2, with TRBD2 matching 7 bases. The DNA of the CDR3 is TGTGCCAGCAGCTTAGCGACTAGCTCCGCCGGGGAGCTGTTTTTT. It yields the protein CASSLATSSAGELFF. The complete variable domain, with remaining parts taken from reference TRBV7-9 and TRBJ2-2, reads DTGVSQNPRHKITKRGQNVTFRCDPISEHNRLYWYRQTLGQGPEFLTYFQNEAQLEKSRLLSDRFSAERPKGSFSTLEIQRTEQGDSAMYLCASSLATSSAGELFFGEGSRLTVL.